Shown below are 19 T cell receptor beta chains from a single sample sequenced in a study of blood T cell repertoires in COVID-19. Method: immunoSEQ multiplex PCR; TCRdb's copy keeps in-frame clones and lacks some. The sample lists some 220,000 clones, under 90% occurring once. The sample was peripheral blood. The receptor set was obtained from a woman aged 60-75 years who had recovered from COVID-19.

The chain carries TRBV7-2 and TRBJ2-2; 8 nucleotides match TRBD1. CDR1 is SGHTA and CDR2 is FQGNSA in the germline V gene. J was trimmed by 6 bases and V by 2 bases; bases with no gene match: 8. This CDR3 spans 16 amino acids. CDR3 nucleotides: TGTGCCAGCAGCTTAACCGCAGGGGGCATCGCCGGGGAGCTGTTTTTT. Translation: CASSLTAGGIAGELFF.

The CDR3 DNA reads TGTGCCAGCAGCTTAGTTAGGGGCGGAACCTACGAGCAGTACTTC. Its protein is CASSLVRGGTYEQYF. The chain joins TRBV7-6 to TRBJ2-7, with D perhaps matching TRBD1 (5 bases). The CDR3 loop spans 15 amino acids. The V gene lost 1 base and the J gene lost 2 bases, with 12 bases spanning the gap. Germline lookup yields CDR1 SGHVS and CDR2 FNYEAQ. Using reference TRBV7-6 and TRBJ2-7 for the parts outside the CDR3, the full variable domain is GAGVSQSPRYKVTKRGQDVALRCDPISGHVSLYWYRQALGQGPEFLTYFNYEAQQDKSGLPNDRFSAERPEGSISTLTIQRTEQRDSAMYRCASSLVRGGTYEQYFGPGTRLTVT.

The CDR3 coding sequence is TGTGCCAGCCATCCAACAGGGTTCGGAGGTCAGCCCCAGCATTTT. Its protein is CASHPTGFGGQPQHF. The genes are TRBV19 and TRBJ1-5, with D perhaps TRBD1 (6 bases). The CDR3 sequence is 15 residues long. Germline assignment: CDR1 LNHDA and CDR2 SQIVND (reference sequence). Trimming cost V 9 bases and J 6 bases, with 21 bases left between them.

A single count supports this clone. V usage is TRBV4-3 and J usage is TRBJ2-6; TRBD1 matches 8 bases. With 3 bases clipped from V and 2 bases from J, the junction kept 12 bases outside the gene matches. CDR1 and CDR2 (germline): LGHNA, YSLEER. This CDR3 comprises 19 residues. The DNA of the CDR3 is TGCGCCAGCAGCCACCTCTCACAGGGGGGACGCCCTGGGGCCAACGTCCTGACTTTC. Its translation is CASSHLSQGGRPGANVLTF.

V and J are TRBV4-2 and TRBJ1-6; D perhaps matches TRBD1 (5 bases). The CDR3 runs to 15 residues. Germline values: CDR1 LGHNA, CDR2 YNFKEQ. Deletions cut 4 bases from V and 10 bases from J, with 17 bases between. The CDR3 spells CASSPGKGVDSPLHF. The CDR3 DNA follows: TGTGCCAGCAGCCCAGGCAAAGGGGTAGACTCACCCCTCCACTTT.

The chain combines TRBV6-1 with TRBJ1-2; D call uncertain. From germline, CDR1 is MNHNS and CDR2 SASEGT. The CDR3 covers 13 residues. Trimming pared 1 base from V and 3 bases from J, leaving 6 bases between. CDR3 region: CASSEGGDYGYTF. DNA for the CDR3: TGTGCCAGCAGTGAAGGCGGAGACTATGGCTACACCTTC.

The chain links TRBV4-3 to TRBJ1-4; D not resolved. The CDR3 totals 16 residues. The V gene lost 1 base and the J gene lost 7 bases, with 16 bases spanning the gap. The germline V gene has CDR1 LGHNA and CDR2 YSLEER. The CDR3 reads CASSQALTPAGEKLFF. The DNA for the CDR3 is TGCGCCAGCAGCCAAGCTTTGACCCCTGCGGGTGAAAAACTGTTTTTT.

This clone was observed a single time. The chain employs TRBV3-1 (or the pseudogene TRBV3-2) and TRBJ1-4; the match to TRBD1 covers 11 bases. CDR1 is LGHDT and CDR2 is YNNKEL in the germline V gene (reference sequence). The CDR3 loop spans 15 amino acids. J lost 7 bases, V lost 3 bases, and 4 bases had no gene match. CDR3 sequence (DNA): TGTGCCAGCAGCCACACCGGGACAGGGGGTGAAAAACTGTTTTTT. This sequence encodes CASSHTGTGGEKLFF.

V gene TRBV12-3 or TRBV12-4 combines with J gene TRBJ1-5; D gene unclear. V lost 6 bases, J lost 2 bases, and 8 bases lay in between. This CDR3 comprises 13 residues. The CDR3 DNA is TGTGCCAGCAGCACCCGGGGCAATCAGCCCCAGCATTTT. It translates to CASSTRGNQPQHF.

CDR3 DNA sequence: TGTGCCAGCAGCCCGGGGGAGGACTACACCTTC. Translation gives CASSPGEDYTF. The rearrangement links TRBV28 to TRBJ1-2; maybe TRBD1 (5 bases). Germline V gene lookup returns CDR1 MDHEN and CDR2 SYDVKM. The CDR3 runs 11 residues. Trimming took 6 bases from V and 10 from J, leaving 12 bases between them.

V usage is TRBV19 and J usage is TRBJ1-5; D perhaps matches TRBD1 (6 bases). The CDR3 loop spans 13 amino acids. Trimming removed 5 bases from V and 6 bases from J, with 11 bases in between. Germline V gives CDR1 LNHDA, CDR2 SQIVND (reference sequence). Here the CDR3 reads CASSLQGAQPQHF. In DNA, the CDR3 is TGTGCCAGTAGTTTACAGGGCGCTCAGCCCCAGCATTTT.

This chain joins TRBV6-1 and TRBJ1-6; 8 nucleotides match TRBD1. This CDR3 has 14 amino acids. Trimming took 3 bases from V and 9 from J; bases not matched to a gene: 4. Germline values: CDR1 MNHNS, CDR2 SASEGT. The CDR3 coding sequence is TGTGCCAGCAGTGATGGACAGGGAGGTTCACCCCTCCACTTT. Amino acids: CASSDGQGGSPLHF.

The chain recombines TRBV9 with TRBJ2-3; D not certain. The CDR3 totals 14 residues. CDR1 and CDR2 (germline): SGDLS, YYNGEE. The V end was cut by 4 bases, the J end by 7 bases, with 16 bases between. The CDR3 spells CASSPSSLVHTQYF. DNA of the CDR3: TGTGCCAGCAGCCCCAGTTCGTTGGTACATACGCAGTATTTT.

As regards this clone: Germline and junction disagree at one end, which may indicate a read error. V usage is TRBV5-8 and J usage is TRBJ1-1; maybe TRBD1 (5 bases). The CDR3 runs 13 residues. Germline assignment: CDR1 SGHTS and CDR2 YDEGEE. The CDR3 sequence: CASTLRGRTEAFF. CDR3 DNA sequence: TGTGCCAGCACCTTGAGGGGCAGGACTGAAGCTTTCTTT.

This clone has only one observation. An end of the junction differs from the germline gene, which may be a read error. The chain recombines TRBV7-9 with TRBJ2-4; the match to TRBD1 covers 8 bases. The CDR3 contains 13 residues. The V gene's germline CDR1 is SEHNR and CDR2 FQNEAQ (reference sequence). The chain's CDR3 is CASSLLDDRGYNF. The CDR3 bases are TGTGCCAGCAGCTTACTCGACGACAGGGGCTACAACTTC.

The rearrangement links TRBV29-1 to TRBJ1-3; the D is unclear. Trimming shortened V by 3 bases and J by 0 bases, and 9 bases separated the two germline ends. Germline V gene lookup returns CDR1 SQVTM and CDR2 ANQGSEA. The CDR3 is 14 amino acids. The CDR3 loop reads CSVDGGTSGNTIYF. Here the CDR3 DNA reads TGCAGCGTTGATGGCGGCACCTCTGGAAACACCATATATTTT. The full variable domain, in which reference TRBV29-1 and TRBJ1-3 provide the parts outside the CDR3, is SAVISQKPSRDICQRGTSLTIQCQVDSQVTMMFWYRQQPGQSLTLIATANQGSEATYESGFVIDKFPISRPNLTFSTLTVSNMSPEDSSIYLCSVDGGTSGNTIYFGEGSWLTVV.

This clone was found once. This chain uses TRBV9 with TRBJ2-7; 8 bases map to TRBD1. CDR1 and CDR2 from the germline V gene are SGDLS and YYNGEE. The trim removed 0 bases at V and 1 base at J, leaving 6 bases unmatched. The CDR3 is made up of 16 amino acids. CDR3 nucleotides: TGTGCCAGCAGCGTAGGCCTGGACAGGGTGTCCTACGAGCAGTACTTC. Translated: CASSVGLDRVSYEQYF.

J is TRBJ1-4 and V is TRBV5-8; tentatively, D is TRBD1 (6 bases). Germline values: CDR1 SGHTS, CDR2 YDEGEE. V was cut by 4 bases and J by 3 bases, with 10 bases left in between. The CDR3 sequence is 14 residues long. The CDR3 reads CASSVGQPNEKLFF. The DNA of the CDR3 is TGTGCCAGCAGCGTCGGACAGCCTAATGAAAAACTGTTTTTT. The whole variable domain, filled in from reference TRBV5-8 and TRBJ1-4, reads EAGVTQSPTHLIKTRGQQATLRCSPISGHTSVYWYQQALGLGLQFLLWYDEGEERNRGNFPPRFSGRQFPNYSSELNVNALELEDSALYLCASSVGQPNEKLFFGSGTQLSVL.

The gene calls are TRBV5-4 and TRBJ2-3; 7 bases fit TRBD2. This CDR3 is built from 16 residues. Germline V gene lookup returns CDR1 SGHNT and CDR2 YYREEE (reference sequence). J was trimmed by 5 bases and V by 5 bases; bases with no gene match: 14. CDR3 nucleotides: TGTGCCAGCAGAGATAGTCTCAGCGGGGCCCAAGATACGCAGTATTTT. Amino acid sequence: CASRDSLSGAQDTQYF. The full variable domain, completed using reference TRBV5-4 and TRBJ2-3, is ETGVTQSPTHLIKTRGQQVTLRCSSQSGHNTVSWYQQALGQGPQFIFQYYREEENGRGNFPPRFSGLQFPNYSSELNVNALELDDSALYLCASRDSLSGAQDTQYFGPGTRLTVL.